Presented here are 5 T cell receptor beta chains from one specimen sequenced in a study of cytomegalovirus exposure and HLA in healthy donors. Researchers ran the PCR with 60 Vbeta and 13 Jbeta primers. Data came from immunoSEQ multiplex PCR; TCRdb stores just in-frame clones and leaves some out. The sample lists about 160,000 clones; roughly 78% were seen once. The sample was PBMCs. The receptors here all came from a man aged 35-49 years in good health and CMV-seropositive.

In this sample, this clone turned up once. The V call is TRBV5-1, the J call TRBJ1-3, with D unclear. Germline loops: CDR1 SGHRS, CDR2 YFSETQ. The CDR3 covers 13 residues. V lost 4 bases and J lost 4, with 9 bases in between. The CDR3 here is CASSRAEGNTIYF. The DNA of the CDR3 is TGCGCCAGCAGCCGCGCCGAGGGAAACACCATATATTTT.

The genes are TRBV5-1 and TRBJ2-1, with D uncertain. V was pared by 0 bases and J by 0 bases, with 13 bases between. The CDR3 contains 17 residues. Germline V gene data show CDR1 as SGHRS and CDR2 as YFSETQ. CDR3 nucleotide sequence: TGCGCCAGCAGCTTGGGGGCAGGCAGAAGCTCCTACAATGAGCAGTTCTTC. Amino acid sequence: CASSLGAGRSSYNEQFF.

The chain combines TRBV6-5 with TRBJ1-4; D ambiguous. Germline values: CDR1 MNHEY, CDR2 SVGAGI. Trimming left V 0 bases short and J 5 bases short, with 13 bases between. The CDR3 covers 16 residues. CDR3 residues: CASSYSTSGYNEKLFF. CDR3 nucleotides: TGTGCCAGCAGTTACTCGACCTCGGGATACAATGAAAAACTGTTTTTT.

This clone was recorded a few times. J is TRBJ2-7 and V is TRBV14, with 10 nucleotides matching TRBD1. Germline CDR1 reads SGHDN; CDR2 reads FVKESK. Trimming took 2 bases from V and 7 from J; bases not matched to a gene: 8. This CDR3 comprises 15 residues. The CDR3 DNA reads as TGTGCCAGCAGCCAACTAGGGACAGGGGACGGGGAGCAGTACTTC. It yields the protein CASSQLGTGDGEQYF. Combining the CDR3 with reference TRBV14 and TRBJ2-7 gives the whole variable domain EAGVTQFPSHSVIEKGQTVTLRCDPISGHDNLYWYRRVMGKEIKFLLHFVKESKQDESGMPNNRFLAERTGGTYSTLKVQPAELEDSGVYFCASSQLGTGDGEQYFGPGTRLTVT.

This sequence joins TRBV11-2 and TRBJ2-7; D is uncertain. The germline gives CDR1 SGHAT, CDR2 FQNNGV. V was pared by 3 bases and J by 3 bases, with 18 bases between. The CDR3 has 16 residues. The CDR3 sequence: CASSLPGYRTFYEQYF. The CDR3 bases are TGTGCCAGCAGCTTGCCAGGATATCGAACGTTCTACGAGCAGTACTTC. Filled out from reference TRBV11-2 and TRBJ2-7, the complete variable domain reads EAGVAQSPRYKIIEKRQSVAFWCNPISGHATLYWYQQILGQGPKLLIQFQNNGVVDDSQLPKDRFSAERLKGVDSTLKIQPAKLEDSAVYLCASSLPGYRTFYEQYFGPGTRLTVT.